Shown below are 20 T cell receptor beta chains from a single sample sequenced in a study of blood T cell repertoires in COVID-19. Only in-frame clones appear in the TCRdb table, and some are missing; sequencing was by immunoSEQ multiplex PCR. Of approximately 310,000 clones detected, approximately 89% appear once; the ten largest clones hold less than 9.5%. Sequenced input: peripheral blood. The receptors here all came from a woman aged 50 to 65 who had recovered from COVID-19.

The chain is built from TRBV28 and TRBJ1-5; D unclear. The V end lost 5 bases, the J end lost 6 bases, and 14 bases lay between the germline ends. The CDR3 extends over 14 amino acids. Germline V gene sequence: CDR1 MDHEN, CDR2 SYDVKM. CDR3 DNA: TGTGCCAGCAGTCCATTCACCCCCAGTCAGCCCCAGCATTTT. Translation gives CASSPFTPSQPQHF. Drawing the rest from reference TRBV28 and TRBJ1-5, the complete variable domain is DVKVTQSSRYLVKRTGEKVFLECVQDMDHENMFWYRQDPGLGLRLIYFSYDVKMKEKGDIPEGYSVSREKKERFSLILESASTNQTSMYLCASSPFTPSQPQHFGDGTRLSIL.

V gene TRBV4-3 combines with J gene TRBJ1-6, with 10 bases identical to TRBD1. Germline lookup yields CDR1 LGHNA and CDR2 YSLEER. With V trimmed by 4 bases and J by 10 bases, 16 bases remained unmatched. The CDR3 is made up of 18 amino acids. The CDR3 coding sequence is TGCGCCAGCAGCCCGACAGTCCCGGGACAGGGGTTGGGATCACCCCTCCACTTT. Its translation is CASSPTVPGQGLGSPLHF.

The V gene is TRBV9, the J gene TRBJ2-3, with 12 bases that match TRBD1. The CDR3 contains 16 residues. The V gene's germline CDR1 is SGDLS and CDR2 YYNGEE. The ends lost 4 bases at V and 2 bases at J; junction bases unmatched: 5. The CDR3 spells CASSSKGQGATDTQYF. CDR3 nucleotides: TGTGCCAGCAGCTCGAAGGGACAGGGGGCCACAGATACGCAGTATTTT.

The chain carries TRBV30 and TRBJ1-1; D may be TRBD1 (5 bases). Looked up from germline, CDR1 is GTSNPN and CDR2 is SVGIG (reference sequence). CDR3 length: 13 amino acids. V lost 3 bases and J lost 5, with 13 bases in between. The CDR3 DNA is TGTGCCTGGAGCGTCAGGGTTGGGACTGAAGCTTTCTTT. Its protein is CAWSVRVGTEAFF.

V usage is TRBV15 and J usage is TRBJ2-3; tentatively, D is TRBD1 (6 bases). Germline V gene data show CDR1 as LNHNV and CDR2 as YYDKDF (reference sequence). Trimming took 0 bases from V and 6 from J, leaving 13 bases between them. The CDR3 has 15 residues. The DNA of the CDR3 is TGTGCCACCAGCAGAGATCTTCAGGGGCGGGATACGCAGTATTTT. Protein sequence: CATSRDLQGRDTQYF.

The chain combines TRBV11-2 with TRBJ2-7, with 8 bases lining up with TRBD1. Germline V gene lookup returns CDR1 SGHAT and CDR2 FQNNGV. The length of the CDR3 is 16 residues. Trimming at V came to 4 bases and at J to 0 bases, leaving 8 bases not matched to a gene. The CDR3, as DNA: TGTGCCAGCAGCTCCATCGACAGGGGTATCTCCTACGAGCAGTACTTC. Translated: CASSSIDRGISYEQYF.

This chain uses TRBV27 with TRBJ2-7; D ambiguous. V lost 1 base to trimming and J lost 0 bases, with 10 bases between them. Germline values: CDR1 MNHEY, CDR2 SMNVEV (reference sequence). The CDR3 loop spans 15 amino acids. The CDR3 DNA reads TGTGCCAGCAGTTTATATCCAGGTTTCTCCTACGAGCAGTACTTC. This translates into CASSLYPGFSYEQYF.

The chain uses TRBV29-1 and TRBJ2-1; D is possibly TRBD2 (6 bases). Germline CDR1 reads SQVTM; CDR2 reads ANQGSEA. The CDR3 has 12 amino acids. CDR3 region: CSHQRVDNEQFF. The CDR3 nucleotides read TGCAGTCATCAGCGGGTGGACAATGAGCAGTTCTTC.

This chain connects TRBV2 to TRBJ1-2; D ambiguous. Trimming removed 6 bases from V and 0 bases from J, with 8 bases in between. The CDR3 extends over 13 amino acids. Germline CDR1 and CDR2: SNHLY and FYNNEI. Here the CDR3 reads CASSRSSNYGYTF. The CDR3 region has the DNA TGTGCCAGCAGCAGGTCGTCTAACTATGGCTACACCTTC.

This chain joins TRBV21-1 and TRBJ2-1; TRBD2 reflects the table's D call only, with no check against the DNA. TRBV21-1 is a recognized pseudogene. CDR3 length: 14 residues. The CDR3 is CASRGSVSYNEQFF. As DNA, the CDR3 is TGTGCCAGCAGAGGGAGCGTTTCCTACAATGAGCAGTTCTTC.

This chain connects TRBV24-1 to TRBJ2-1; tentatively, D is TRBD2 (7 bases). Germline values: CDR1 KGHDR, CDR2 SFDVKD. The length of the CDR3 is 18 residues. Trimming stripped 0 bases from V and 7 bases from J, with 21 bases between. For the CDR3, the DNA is TGTGCCACCAGTGATTTGCGGGCCGCGGGGGCTGGGGTAAATGAGCAGTTCTTC. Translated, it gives CATSDLRAAGAGVNEQFF.

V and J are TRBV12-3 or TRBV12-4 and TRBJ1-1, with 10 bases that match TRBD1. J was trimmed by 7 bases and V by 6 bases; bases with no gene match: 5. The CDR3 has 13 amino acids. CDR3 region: CASRGQGSFEAFF. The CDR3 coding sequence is TGTGCCAGCAGGGGACAGGGGTCCTTTGAAGCTTTCTTT.

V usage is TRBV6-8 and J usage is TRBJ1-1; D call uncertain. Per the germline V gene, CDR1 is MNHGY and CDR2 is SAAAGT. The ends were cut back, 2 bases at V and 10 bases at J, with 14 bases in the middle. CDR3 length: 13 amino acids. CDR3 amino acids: CASSYVAGSGAFF. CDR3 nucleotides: TGTGCCAGCAGTTACGTTGCCGGATCGGGAGCTTTCTTT.

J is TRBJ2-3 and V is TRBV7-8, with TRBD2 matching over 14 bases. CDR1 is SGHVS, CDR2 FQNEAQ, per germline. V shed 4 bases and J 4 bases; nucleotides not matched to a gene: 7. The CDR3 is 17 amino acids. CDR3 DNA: TGTGCCAGCAGCTCCCAATCGGGACTAGCGGGAGCAGATACGCAGTATTTT. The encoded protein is CASSSQSGLAGADTQYF.

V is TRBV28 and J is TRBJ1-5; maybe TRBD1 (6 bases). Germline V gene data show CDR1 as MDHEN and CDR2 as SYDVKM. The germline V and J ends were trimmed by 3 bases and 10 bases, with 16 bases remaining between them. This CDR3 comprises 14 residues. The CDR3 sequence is CASSFGGLLEPQHF. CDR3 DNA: TGTGCCAGCAGTTTCGGGGGGCTCTTGGAACCCCAGCATTTT.

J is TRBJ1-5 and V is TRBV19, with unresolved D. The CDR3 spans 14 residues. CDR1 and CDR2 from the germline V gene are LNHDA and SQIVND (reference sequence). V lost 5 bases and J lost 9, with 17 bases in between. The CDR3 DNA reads TGTGCCAGTAGTTTCGGGGATATTGGGTCGCCCCAGCATTTT. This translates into CASSFGDIGSPQHF.

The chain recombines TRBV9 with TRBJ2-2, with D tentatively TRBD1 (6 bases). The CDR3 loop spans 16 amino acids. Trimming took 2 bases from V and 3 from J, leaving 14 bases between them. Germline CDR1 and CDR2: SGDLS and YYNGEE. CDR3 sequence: CASSVGWGRDTGELFF. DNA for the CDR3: TGTGCCAGCAGCGTCGGGTGGGGGCGTGACACCGGGGAGCTGTTTTTT.

This CDR3 reads CATSDLHSTRKTQYF. As DNA, the CDR3 is TGTGCCACCAGTGATTTGCACTCAACGCGGAAGACCCAGTACTTC. The chain combines TRBV24-1 with TRBJ2-5; D remains ambiguous. The CDR3 consists of 15 residues. Germline V lookup: CDR1 KGHDR, CDR2 SFDVKD. V was cut by 0 bases and J by 6 bases, with 13 bases left in between.

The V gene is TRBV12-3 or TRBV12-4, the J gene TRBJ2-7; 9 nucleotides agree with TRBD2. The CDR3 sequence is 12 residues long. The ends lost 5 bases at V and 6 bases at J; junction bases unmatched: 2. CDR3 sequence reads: CASSNSGGEQYF. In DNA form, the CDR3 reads TGTGCCAGCAGTAATAGCGGGGGCGAGCAGTACTTC.

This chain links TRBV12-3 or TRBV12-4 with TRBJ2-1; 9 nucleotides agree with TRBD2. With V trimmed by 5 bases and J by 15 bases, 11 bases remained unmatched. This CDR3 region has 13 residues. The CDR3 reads CASSASLAGVRFF. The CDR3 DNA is TGTGCCAGCAGTGCGTCCTTAGCGGGAGTTCGGTTCTTC.